The sequence of this T cell receptor (beta chain) was determined in a study of blood T cell repertoires in COVID-19. Original processing notes: Amplifying reference gene primers gave estimates of nucleated cell counts. Here immunoSEQ multiplex PCR was the method, and the copy in TCRdb shows in-frame clones only, minus some. V, J and clone size are taken as reported in that table, and D and trimming were inferred from the DNA itself. The sample holds roughly 95,000 clones, approximately 80% seen once. CDR1 is SGDLS and CDR2 is YYNGEE in the germline V gene. The length of the CDR3 is 16 residues. Trimming took 4 bases from V and 2 from J, leaving 18 bases between them.

The V and J genes are TRBV9 and TRBJ2-5; TRBD2 might be the D (6 bases). The clonotype originates from a human donor in a cohort sampled during active COVID-19. The sequencing input was peripheral blood. The DNA for the CDR3 is TGTGCCAGCAGCCTCGGGACTCTCGACTCTCAAGAGACCCAGTACTTC. Translation gives CASSLGTLDSQETQYF.